This record concerns one TCR beta chain sequence. The sample is drawn from a study of blood T cell repertoires in COVID-19. Overall study: From T cells, B-cell-depleted T cells, or PBMCs came the material, which was cDNA or gDNA.

Participants, about 18 to 90 years old, spanned around 25 US areas. Assignments of participants to cohorts depended upon their own reported clinical history. Recovered status in Cohort 3 required two negative PCRs, clearance, or symptom resolution. Clones were sequenced by immunoSEQ multiplex PCR, and TCRdb holds only the in-frame ones, with some missing. Of roughly 290,000 clones listed, 87% were seen once; the top ten hold under 7%. Germline-derived CDR1 and CDR2 are MDHEN and SYDVKM. CDR3 size: 15 residues. J lost 4 bases, V lost 5 bases, and 9 bases had no gene match. The sample consisted of PBMCs or T cells enriched from blood (not recorded which). This chain links TRBV28 with TRBJ1-2; 8 bases line up with TRBD1. The TCR sequence derives from a woman in her thirties or forties who had recovered from COVID-19. DNA of the CDR3: TGTGCCAGCAGTAGCTCACCAGGGGGCCCCTATGGCTACACCTTC. It is translated as CASSSSPGGPYGYTF.